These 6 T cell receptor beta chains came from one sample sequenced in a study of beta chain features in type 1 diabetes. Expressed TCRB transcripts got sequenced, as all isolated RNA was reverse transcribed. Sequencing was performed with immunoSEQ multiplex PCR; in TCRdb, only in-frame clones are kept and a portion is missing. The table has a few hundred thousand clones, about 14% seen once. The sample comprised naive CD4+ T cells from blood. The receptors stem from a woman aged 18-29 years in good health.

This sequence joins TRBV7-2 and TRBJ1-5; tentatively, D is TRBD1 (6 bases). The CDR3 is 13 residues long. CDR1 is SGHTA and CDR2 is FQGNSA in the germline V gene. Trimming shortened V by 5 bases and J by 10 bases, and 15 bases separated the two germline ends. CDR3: CASSQGLNRPQHF. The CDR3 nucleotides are TGTGCCAGCAGCCAGGGGCTGAATAGACCCCAGCATTTT.

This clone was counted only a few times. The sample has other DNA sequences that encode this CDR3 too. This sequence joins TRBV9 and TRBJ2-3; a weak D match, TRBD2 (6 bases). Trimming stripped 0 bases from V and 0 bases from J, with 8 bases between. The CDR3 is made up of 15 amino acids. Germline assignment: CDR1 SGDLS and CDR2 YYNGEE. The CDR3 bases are TGTGCCAGCAGCGTAGTTAGCGGAAGCACAGATACGCAGTATTTT. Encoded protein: CASSVVSGSTDTQYF.

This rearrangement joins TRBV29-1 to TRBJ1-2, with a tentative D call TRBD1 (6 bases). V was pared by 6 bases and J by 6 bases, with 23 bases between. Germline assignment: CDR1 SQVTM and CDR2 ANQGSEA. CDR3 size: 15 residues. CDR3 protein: CSVDIQGFGSDGYTF. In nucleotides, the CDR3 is TGCAGCGTCGACATCCAGGGGTTTGGATCGGATGGCTACACCTTC.

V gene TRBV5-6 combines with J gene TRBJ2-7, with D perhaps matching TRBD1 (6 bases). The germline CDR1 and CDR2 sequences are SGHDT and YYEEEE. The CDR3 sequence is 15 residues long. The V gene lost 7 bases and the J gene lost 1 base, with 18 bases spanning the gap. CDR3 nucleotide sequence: TGTGCCAGCGGCATAACAGGGTTCCCTTCCTACGAGCAGTACTTC. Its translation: CASGITGFPSYEQYF.

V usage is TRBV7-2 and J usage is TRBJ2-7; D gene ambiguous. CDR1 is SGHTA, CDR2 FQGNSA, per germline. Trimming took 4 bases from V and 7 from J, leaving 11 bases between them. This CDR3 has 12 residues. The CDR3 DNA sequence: TGTGCCAGCAGCTCGACGACGCGGGAGCAGTACTTC. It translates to CASSSTTREQYF.

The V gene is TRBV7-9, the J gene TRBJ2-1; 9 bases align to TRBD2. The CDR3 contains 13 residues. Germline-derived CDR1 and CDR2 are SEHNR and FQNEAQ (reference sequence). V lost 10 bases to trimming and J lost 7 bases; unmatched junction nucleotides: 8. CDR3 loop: CATPGTSWNEQFF. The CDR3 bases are TGTGCCACCCCCGGGACTAGCTGGAATGAGCAGTTCTTC.